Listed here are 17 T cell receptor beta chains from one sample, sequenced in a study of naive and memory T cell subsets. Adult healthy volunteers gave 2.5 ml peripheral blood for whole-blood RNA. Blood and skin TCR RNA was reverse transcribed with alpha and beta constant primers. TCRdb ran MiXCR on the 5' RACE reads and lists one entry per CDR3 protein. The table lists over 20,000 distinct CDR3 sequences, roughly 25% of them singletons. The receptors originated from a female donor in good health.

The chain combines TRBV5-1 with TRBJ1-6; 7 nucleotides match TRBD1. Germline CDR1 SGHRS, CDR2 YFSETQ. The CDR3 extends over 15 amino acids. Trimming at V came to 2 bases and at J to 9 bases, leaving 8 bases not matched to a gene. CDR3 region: CASSFGGTEASPLHF. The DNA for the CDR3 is TGCGCCAGCAGCTTTGGCGGGACAGAAGCTTCACCCCTCCACTTT. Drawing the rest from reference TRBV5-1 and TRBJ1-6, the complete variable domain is KAGVTQTPRYLIKTRGQQVTLSCSPISGHRSVSWYQQTPGQGLQFLFEYFSETQRNKGNFPGRFSGRQFSNSRSEMNVSTLELGDSALYLCASSFGGTEASPLHFGNGTRLTVT.

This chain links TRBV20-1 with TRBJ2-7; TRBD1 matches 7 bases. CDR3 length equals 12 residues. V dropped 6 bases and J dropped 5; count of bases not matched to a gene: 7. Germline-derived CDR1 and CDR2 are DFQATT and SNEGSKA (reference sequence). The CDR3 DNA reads TGCAGTGCGATGGACAGGTCCCACGAGCAGTACTTC. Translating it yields CSAMDRSHEQYF.

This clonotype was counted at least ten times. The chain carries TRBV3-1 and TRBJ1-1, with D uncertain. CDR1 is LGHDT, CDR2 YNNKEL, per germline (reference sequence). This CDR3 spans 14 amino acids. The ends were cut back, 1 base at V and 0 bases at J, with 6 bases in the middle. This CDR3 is CASSQARVNTEAFF. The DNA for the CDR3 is TGTGCCAGCAGCCAAGCGAGAGTGAACACTGAAGCTTTCTTT.

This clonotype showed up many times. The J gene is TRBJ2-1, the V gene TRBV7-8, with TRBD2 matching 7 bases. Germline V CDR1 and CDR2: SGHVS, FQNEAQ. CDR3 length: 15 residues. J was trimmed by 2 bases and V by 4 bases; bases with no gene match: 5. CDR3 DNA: TGTGCCAGCAGCTCTTGGGGGGGGACCTACAATGAGCAGTTCTTC. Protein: CASSSWGGTYNEQFF.

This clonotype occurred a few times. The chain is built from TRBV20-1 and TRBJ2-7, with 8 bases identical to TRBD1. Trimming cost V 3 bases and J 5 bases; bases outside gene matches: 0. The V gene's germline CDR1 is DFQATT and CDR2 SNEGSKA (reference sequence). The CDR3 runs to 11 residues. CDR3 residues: CSARDRDEQYF. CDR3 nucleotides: TGCAGTGCTAGGGACAGGGACGAGCAGTACTTC.

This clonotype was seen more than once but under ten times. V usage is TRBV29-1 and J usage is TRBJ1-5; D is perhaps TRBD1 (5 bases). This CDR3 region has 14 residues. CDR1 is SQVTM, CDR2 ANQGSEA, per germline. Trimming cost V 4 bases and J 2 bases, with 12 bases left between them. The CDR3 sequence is CSVAQGGGNQPQHF. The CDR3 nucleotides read TGCAGCGTTGCGCAGGGCGGAGGCAATCAGCCCCAGCATTTT.

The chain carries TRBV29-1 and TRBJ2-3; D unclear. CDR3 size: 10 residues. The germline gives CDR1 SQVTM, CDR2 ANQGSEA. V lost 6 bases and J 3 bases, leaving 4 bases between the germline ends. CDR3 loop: CSVKTDTQYF. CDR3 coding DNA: TGCAGCGTAAAAACAGATACGCAGTATTTT.

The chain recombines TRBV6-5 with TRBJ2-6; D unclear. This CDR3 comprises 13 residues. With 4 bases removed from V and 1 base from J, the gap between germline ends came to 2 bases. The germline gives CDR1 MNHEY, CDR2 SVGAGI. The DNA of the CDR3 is TGTGCCAGCAGTTTGTCTGGGGCCAACGTCCTGACTTTC. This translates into CASSLSGANVLTF.

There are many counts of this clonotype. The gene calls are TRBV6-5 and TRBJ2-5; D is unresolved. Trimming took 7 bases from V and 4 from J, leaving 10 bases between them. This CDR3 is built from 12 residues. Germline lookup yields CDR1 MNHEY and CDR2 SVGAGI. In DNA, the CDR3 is TGTGCCAGCATGACGACGGCAGAGACCCAGTACTTC. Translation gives CASMTTAETQYF.

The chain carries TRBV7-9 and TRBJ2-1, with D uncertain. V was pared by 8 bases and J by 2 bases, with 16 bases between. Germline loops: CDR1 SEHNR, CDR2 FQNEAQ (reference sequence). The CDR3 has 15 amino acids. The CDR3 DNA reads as TGTGCCAGCGCCCAAAACGGACGGCCCTACAATGAGCAGTTCTTC. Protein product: CASAQNGRPYNEQFF.

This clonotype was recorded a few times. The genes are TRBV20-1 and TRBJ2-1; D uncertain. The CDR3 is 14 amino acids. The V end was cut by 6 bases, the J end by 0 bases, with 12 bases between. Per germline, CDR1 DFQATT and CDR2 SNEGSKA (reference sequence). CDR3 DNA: TGCAGTGCGGTAGAGCCGAGCTCCTACAATGAGCAGTTCTTC. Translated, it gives CSAVEPSSYNEQFF.

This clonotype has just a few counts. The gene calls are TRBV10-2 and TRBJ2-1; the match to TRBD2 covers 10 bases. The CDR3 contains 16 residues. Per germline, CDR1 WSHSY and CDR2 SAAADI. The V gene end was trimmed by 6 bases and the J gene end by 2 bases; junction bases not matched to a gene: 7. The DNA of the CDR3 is TGCGCCAGCAGCTATCTAGCGGGAGCACCCTACAATGAGCAGTTCTTC. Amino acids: CASSYLAGAPYNEQFF.

CDR3 protein: CSVVRGTEAFF. The CDR3, as DNA: TGCAGCGTTGTAAGGGGCACTGAAGCTTTCTTT. The chain carries TRBV29-1 and TRBJ1-1; D is perhaps TRBD1 (5 bases). With 4 bases removed from V and 4 bases from J, the gap between germline ends came to 7 bases. The germline gives CDR1 SQVTM, CDR2 ANQGSEA. The CDR3 runs 11 residues.

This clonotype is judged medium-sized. The CDR3 DNA follows: TGTGCCTGGAGGGGGACAGGTAGAGGTGAGCAGTTCTTC. This translates into CAWRGTGRGEQFF. The rearrangement links TRBV30 to TRBJ2-1, with TRBD1 matching 8 bases. The CDR3 length is 13 residues. The germline V gene has CDR1 GTSNPN and CDR2 SVGIG (reference sequence). V gave up 3 bases and J gave up 9 bases; unmatched junction bases: 7.

The CDR3 is CSARVAGGAGEQFF. The CDR3 DNA reads as TGCAGTGCTAGAGTAGCTGGCGGGGCCGGTGAGCAGTTCTTC. The chain links TRBV20-1 to TRBJ2-1; maybe TRBD2 (6 bases). This CDR3 is 14 amino acids long. Germline V gene sequence: CDR1 DFQATT, CDR2 SNEGSKA (reference sequence). V dropped 1 base and J dropped 9 bases, with 16 bases sitting between them.

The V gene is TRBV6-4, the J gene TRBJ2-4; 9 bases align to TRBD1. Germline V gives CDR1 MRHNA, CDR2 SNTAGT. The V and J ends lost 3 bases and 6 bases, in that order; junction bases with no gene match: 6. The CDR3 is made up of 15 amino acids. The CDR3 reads CASSEQGAEGNIQYF. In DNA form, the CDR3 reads TGTGCCAGCAGTGAACAGGGGGCTGAGGGAAACATTCAGTACTTC.

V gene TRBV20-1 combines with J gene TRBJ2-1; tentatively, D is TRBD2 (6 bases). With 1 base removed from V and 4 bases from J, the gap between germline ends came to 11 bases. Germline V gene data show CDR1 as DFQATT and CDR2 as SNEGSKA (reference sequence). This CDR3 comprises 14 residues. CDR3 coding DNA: TGCAGTGCTAGAGCGGGAGTCGGGTACAATGAGCAGTTCTTC. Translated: CSARAGVGYNEQFF.